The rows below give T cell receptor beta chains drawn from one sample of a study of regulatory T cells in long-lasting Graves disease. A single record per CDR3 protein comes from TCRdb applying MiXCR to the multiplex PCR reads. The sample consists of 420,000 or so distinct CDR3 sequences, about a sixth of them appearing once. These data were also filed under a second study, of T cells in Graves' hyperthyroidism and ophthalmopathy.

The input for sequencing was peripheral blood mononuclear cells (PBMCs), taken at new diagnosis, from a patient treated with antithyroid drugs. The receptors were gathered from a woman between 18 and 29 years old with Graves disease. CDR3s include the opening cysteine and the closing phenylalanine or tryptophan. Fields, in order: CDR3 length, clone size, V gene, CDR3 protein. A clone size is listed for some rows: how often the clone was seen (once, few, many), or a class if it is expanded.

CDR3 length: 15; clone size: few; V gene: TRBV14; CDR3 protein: CASSQHHGQAGKLFF
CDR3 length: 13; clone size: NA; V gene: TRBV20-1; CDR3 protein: CSATDREGQPQHF
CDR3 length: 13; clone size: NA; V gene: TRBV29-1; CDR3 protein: CSVVQWGGHEQYF
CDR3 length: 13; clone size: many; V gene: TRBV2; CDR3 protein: CASRGLAAGELFF
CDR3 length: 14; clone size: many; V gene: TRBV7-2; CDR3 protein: CASSPLGGDYEQYF
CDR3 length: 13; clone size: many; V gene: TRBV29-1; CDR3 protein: CSVVRRTDNEQFF
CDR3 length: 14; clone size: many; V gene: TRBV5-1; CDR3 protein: CASSSGTVTDTQYF
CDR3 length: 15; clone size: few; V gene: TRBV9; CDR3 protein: CASSGPDLSTDTQYF
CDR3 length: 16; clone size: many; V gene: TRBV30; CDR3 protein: CAWSVPLAGIFNEQFF
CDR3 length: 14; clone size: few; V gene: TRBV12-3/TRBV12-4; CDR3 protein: CASSLSPGTGPQHF
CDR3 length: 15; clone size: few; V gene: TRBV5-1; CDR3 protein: CASSLRSTYSYEQYF
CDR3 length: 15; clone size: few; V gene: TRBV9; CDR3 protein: CASSALDRDPYGYTF
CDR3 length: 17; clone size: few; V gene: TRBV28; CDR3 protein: CASSSPRGQTSTDTQYF
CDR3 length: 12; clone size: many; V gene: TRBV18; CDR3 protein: CASSPRQGAQHF
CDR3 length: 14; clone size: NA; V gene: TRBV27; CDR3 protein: CASSAGGEYSRYTF
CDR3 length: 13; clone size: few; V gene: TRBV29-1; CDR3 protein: CSVGQGLNTEAFF
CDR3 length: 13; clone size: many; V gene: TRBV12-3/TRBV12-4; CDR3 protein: CASSFPGNYGYTF
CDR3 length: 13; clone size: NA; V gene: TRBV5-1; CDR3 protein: CASSPRVTGELFF
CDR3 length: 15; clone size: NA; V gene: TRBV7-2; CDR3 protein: CASSLQMPPEGGLFF
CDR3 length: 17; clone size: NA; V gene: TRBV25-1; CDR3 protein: CASSGGGQGRNQETQYF
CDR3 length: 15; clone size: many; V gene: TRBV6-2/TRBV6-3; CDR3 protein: CASSYFGLRRSEQFF
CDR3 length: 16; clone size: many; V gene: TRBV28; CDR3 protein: CASIAGTVHSNQPQHF
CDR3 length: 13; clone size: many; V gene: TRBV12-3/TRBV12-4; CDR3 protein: CASSLGQVDEQYF
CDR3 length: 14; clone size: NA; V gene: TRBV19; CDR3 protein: CASSMRQGYYGYTF
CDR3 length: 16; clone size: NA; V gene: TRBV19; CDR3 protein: CASSTRGRQGNNEQFF
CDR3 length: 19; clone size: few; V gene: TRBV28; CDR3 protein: CASSSGTSGRNSLTDTQYF
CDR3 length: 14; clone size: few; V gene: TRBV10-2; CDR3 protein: CASSEGGIYQPQHF
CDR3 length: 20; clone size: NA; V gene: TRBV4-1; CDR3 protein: CASSRATSLGSPRSQETQYF
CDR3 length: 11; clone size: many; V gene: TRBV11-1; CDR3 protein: CASSLASTQYF
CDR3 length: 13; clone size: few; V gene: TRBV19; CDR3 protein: CASSNTGVYEQYF
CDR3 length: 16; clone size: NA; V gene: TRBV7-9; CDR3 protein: CASSPSSGTIVNEQFF
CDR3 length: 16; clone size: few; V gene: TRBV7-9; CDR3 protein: CASSPSTSGDYNEQFF
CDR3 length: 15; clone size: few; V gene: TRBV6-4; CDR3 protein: CASSTQGGGNYGYTF
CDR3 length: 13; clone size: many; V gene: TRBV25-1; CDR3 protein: CASSESPGASYTF
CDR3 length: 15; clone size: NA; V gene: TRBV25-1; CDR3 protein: CASSGVAGRTDTQYF
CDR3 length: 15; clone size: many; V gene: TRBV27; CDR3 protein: CASSLSGRLFNEQFF
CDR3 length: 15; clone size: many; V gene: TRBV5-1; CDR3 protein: CASQLRATAKNIQYF
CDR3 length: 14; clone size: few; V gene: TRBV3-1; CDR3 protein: CASSVVVGNTEAFF
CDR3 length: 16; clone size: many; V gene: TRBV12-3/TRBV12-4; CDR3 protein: CASSTTGGGMNTEAFF
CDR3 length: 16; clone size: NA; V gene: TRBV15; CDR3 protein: CATSRPKGQGAQPQHF
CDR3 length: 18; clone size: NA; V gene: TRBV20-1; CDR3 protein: CSAGQVGAGTGPTDTQYF
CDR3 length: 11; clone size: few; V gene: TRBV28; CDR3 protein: CASSFLRIRYF
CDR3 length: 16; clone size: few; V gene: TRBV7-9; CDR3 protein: CASSLATGHTNEKLFF
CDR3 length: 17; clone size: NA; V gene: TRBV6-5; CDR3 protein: CASSYSALQGRTGELFF
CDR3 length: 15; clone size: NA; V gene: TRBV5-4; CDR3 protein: CASSLVLAGEYEQYF
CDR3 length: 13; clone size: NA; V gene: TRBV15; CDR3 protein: CATHGRRNEKLFF
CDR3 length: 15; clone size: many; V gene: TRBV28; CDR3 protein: CASRMTGGDGNEQFF
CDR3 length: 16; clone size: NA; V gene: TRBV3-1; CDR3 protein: CASSSWTGASEGKLFF
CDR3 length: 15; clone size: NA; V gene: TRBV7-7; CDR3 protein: CASSHRRGLGETQYF
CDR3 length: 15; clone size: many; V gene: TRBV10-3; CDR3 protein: CATQPSDRGETEAFF
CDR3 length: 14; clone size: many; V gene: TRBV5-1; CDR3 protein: CASSFPGRTTEQYF